The T cell receptor (beta chain) described here comes from a study of shared clonotypes between healthy human individuals (dated by TCRdb to about 2020). At the level of the whole study: The cohort included a few men and a couple of women between 18 and 49 years of age. For each donor, CD4 naive and CD4 memory were each run on three plates, CD8 naive on two plates, and CD8 memory on one plate. Between about 0.8 and 9 billion PBMCs per donor were obtained by leukapheresis. The study deeply sequenced blood TCR repertoires of about 5 healthy adults to estimate repertoire size and the extent of clonotype sharing between individuals. To increase sequencing depth and limit assay-specific biases, TCR repertoire library preparation and sequencing were carried out by different laboratories using diverse techniques.

Via the germline V gene, CDR1 is SGHDT and CDR2 YYEEEE. The CDR3 starts with the cysteine, ends with the phenylalanine, and has 12 residues. CDR3 DNA is the only sequence kept; it has 36 bases, read in frame from the first base. Trimming removed 4 bases from V and 9 bases from J, leaving 11 bases between the germline ends. Comments on this clone: No antigen is known for it. No base qualities exist here, and no much larger clone lies one base off it.

Using the deep immunoSEQ assay, TCR CDR3 regions were amplified from genomic DNA by multiplex PCR. Genomic DNA extracted from each cell subset was distributed evenly over all wells of several immunoSEQ 96-well plates, and each plate served as one replicate. For sorted subsets, approximately 210 ng genomic DNA, equal to tens of thousands of T cell genomes, was loaded into each replicate PCR. Purified libraries were quantified with a Qubit 3.0 fluorometer, sized on a Bioanalyzer 2100, and re-quantified with the KAPA Library Quantification kit. Every immunoSEQ 96-well plate was sequenced on a dedicated single-read 150-cycle Illumina NextSeq 550 flow cell. The authors' pipeline ran thus. The immunoSEQ output contained only junctional sequences without quality scores, so filtering could not match that applied to full-length reads. To assign V/J genes and CDR3, sequences were annotated using PyIR, a Python wrapper for IgBLAST v1.9, with IMGT germline references. Reads were filtered out if the reads had weak V/J assignments (E-value above 1e-6), no CDR3, stop codons, out-of-frame junctions, or ambiguous translated residues. V3J clonotypes were defined by identical inferred V gene, J gene, and CDR3 amino acid sequence. To compute the percentage overlap between repertoires, the number of shared unique clonotypes was divided by the size of the smaller repertoire. Richness of each repertoire was evaluated using RTK rarefaction, the Chao1 estimator, and Recon v2.1 estimates of unobserved clonotypes. For all TCRbeta clonotypes obtained by the gDNA method from a handful of donors, generation probabilities were computed with OLGA. This is the immuneACCESS table as TCRdb keeps it, with only in-frame sequences that have V and J called. A part of the clones is gone; compared with another copy, unresolved V genes explain less than half, and the rest is unexplained. From that table come the V and J calls and clone size; the DNA was used to work out D and trimming. For this sample the table gives about 990,000 clones, of which about 80% were detected only once. Under 0.8% of the sample is taken by the ten largest.

Overall study outcomes, separate from this receptor: Incomplete sequencing was indicated by rarefaction of sorted-subset datasets, despite the large sequencing depth. When a few donors were compared, the shared fraction of clonotypes was roughly 4.8% for naive CD4, about 4% for naive CD8, roughly 2.3% for memory CD4, and around 0.4% for memory CD8. Higher generation probabilities were observed for clonotypes shared by all four sorted-subset donors than for non-shared clonotypes. Because the study included a small number of donors, the genetic and exposure-history diversity represented was limited. Larger estimated clonotype richness was generally found for naive subsets than for memory subsets. Sampling was restricted to blood, and TCR repertoires in tissues likely differ from the TCR repertoires found in blood. Pairwise subsampling led to the expectation that sequencing depth would affect the degree of clonotype sharing among donors.

Healthy HIV-negative adults with no recently reported acute infections or vaccinations were included as donors. Every donor was a Caucasian adult living in Nashville, Tennessee, USA. CD4+ T cells were enriched through magnetic negative selection, after which naive cells were positively selected on CD45RA and the remaining negative fraction served as the memory subset. After blood collection by leukapheresis, PBMCs were isolated using Ficoll-Histopaque density gradient centrifugation and then cryopreserved in the vapor phase of liquid nitrogen. Purity and quantity of every magnetically sorted T cell population were checked by analytical flow cytometry. Genomic DNA was isolated from every sorted fraction and measured by UV absorbance on a Nanodrop 2000c.

The chain employs TRBV5-6 and TRBJ1-5; the D gene is unclear. This TCR came from a man aged 18-30 years in good health. Some clones in this sample may be carry-over from other donors' samples. The sequenced sample consisted of memory CD4+ T cells from PBMCs. The label giving this sample's cell subset or site can be read as: CD45RA-negative fraction. The DNA sequence is as follows: TGTGCCAGCAGCCCGGGCGGAGGGCCCCAGCATTTT. Translated, this is CASSPGGGPQHF.